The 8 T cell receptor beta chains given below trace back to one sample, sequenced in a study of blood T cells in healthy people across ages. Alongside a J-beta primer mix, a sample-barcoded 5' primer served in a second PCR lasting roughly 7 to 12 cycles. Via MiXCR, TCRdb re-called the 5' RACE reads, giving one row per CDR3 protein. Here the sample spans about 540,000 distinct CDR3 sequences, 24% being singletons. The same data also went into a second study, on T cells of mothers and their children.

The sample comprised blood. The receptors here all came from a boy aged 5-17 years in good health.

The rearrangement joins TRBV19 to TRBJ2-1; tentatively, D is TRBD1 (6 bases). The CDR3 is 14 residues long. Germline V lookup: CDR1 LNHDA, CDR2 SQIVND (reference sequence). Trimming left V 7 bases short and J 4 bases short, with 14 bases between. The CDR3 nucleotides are TGTGCCAGTACTCCGACAGGAGCGTACAATGAGCAGTTCTTC. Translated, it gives CASTPTGAYNEQFF.

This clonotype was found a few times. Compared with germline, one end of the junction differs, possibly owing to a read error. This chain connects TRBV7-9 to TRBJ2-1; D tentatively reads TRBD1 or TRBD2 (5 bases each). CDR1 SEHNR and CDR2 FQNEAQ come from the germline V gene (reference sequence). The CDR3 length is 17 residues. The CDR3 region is CAGSETSIRGHYNEQFF. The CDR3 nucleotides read TGTGCCGGCAGCGAAACAAGTATACGGGGCCACTACAATGAGCAGTTCTTC.

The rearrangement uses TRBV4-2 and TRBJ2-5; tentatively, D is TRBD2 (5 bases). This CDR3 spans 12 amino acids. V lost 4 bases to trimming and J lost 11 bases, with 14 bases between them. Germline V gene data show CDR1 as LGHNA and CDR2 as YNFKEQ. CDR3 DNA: TGTGCCAGCAGCCCTGGACCCGGGGAGCAGTACTTC. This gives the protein CASSPGPGEQYF.

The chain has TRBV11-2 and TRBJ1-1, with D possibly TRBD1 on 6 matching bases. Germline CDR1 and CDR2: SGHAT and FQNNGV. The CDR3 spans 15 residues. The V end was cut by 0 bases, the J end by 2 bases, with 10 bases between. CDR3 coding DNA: TGTGCCAGCAGCTTAGATCATGGGGGCAACACTGAAGCTTTCTTT. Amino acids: CASSLDHGGNTEAFF. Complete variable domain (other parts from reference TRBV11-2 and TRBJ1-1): EAGVAQSPRYKIIEKRQSVAFWCNPISGHATLYWYQQILGQGPKLLIQFQNNGVVDDSQLPKDRFSAERLKGVDSTLKIQPAKLEDSAVYLCASSLDHGGNTEAFFGQGTRLTVV.

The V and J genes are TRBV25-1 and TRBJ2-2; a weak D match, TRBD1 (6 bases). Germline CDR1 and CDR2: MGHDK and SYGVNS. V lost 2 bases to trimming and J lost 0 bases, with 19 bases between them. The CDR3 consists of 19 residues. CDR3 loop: CASSEALLRDTTNTGELFF. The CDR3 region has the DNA TGTGCCAGCAGTGAAGCCTTATTGAGGGACACGACGAACACCGGGGAGCTGTTTTTT.

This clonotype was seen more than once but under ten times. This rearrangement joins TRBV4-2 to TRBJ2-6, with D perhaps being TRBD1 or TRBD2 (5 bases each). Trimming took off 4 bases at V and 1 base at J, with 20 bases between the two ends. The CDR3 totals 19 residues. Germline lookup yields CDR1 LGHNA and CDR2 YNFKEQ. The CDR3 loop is CASSPPAGTHISGANVLTF. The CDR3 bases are TGTGCCAGCAGCCCACCGGCCGGGACCCACATATCTGGGGCCAACGTCCTGACTTTC.

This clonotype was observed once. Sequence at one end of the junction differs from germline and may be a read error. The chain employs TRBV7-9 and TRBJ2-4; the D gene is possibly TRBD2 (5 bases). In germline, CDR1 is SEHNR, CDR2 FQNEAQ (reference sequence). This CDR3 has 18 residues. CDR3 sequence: CASSPNGLGISSKNIQYF. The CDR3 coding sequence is TGTGCCAGCAGCCCGAACGGACTGGGGATTAGCTCCAAAAACATTCAGTATTTC.

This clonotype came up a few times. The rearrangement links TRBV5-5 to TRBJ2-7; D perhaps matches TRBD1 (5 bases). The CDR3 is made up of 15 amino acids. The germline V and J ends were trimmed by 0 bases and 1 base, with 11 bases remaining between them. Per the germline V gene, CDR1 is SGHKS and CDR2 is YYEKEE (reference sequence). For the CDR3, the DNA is TGTGCCAGCAGCTTGGCGGACACAGGTTCCTACGAGCAGTACTTC. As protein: CASSLADTGSYEQYF.